What follows are 27 T cell receptor beta chains derived from one specimen sequenced in a study of cytomegalovirus exposure and HLA in healthy donors. PCR was performed using 60 Vbeta and 13 Jbeta primers. The method was immunoSEQ multiplex PCR; TCRdb's version includes in-frame clones alone and lacks a portion of them. The sample contains 110,000 to 150,000 clones, 75% of which appear only once. The sample comprised PBMCs. The receptors were gathered from a man younger than 45 in good health and CMV-seronegative.

The CDR3 region is CASSLLQGQETQYF. The CDR3 DNA sequence: TGTGCCAGCAGCTTGTTACAGGGACAAGAGACCCAGTACTTC. The chain joins TRBV5-8 to TRBJ2-5; D might be TRBD1 (6 bases). The ends were cut back, 1 base at V and 2 bases at J, with 9 bases in the middle. Per germline, CDR1 SGHTS and CDR2 YDEGEE. This CDR3 has 14 amino acids.

The gene calls are TRBV6-5 and TRBJ1-1; D is perhaps TRBD1 (6 bases). The CDR3 totals 15 residues. Germline loops: CDR1 MNHEY, CDR2 SVGAGI. Deletions cut 6 bases from V and 1 base from J, with 15 bases between. The CDR3 here is CASRGTAGENTEAFF. CDR3 DNA sequence: TGTGCCAGCAGGGGCACCGCAGGGGAGAACACTGAAGCTTTCTTT.

This clone has only one observation. The chain joins TRBV7-2 to TRBJ2-7; TRBD2 aligns across 9 bases. Germline values: CDR1 SGHTA, CDR2 FQGNSA. This CDR3 spans 15 amino acids. Trimming at V came to 2 bases and at J to 2 bases, leaving 4 bases not matched to a gene. The CDR3 bases are TGTGCCAGCAGCTTAAAGGCGGGAGGGCCCTACGAGCAGTACTTC. It codes for CASSLKAGGPYEQYF.

V and J are TRBV19 and TRBJ1-1, with TRBD1 matching 7 bases. The trim removed 6 bases at V and 3 bases at J, leaving 10 bases unmatched. The CDR3 length is 15 residues. Germline values: CDR1 LNHDA, CDR2 SQIVND (reference sequence). This chain's CDR3 is CASRRQGAKDTEAFF. The CDR3 nucleotides are TGTGCCAGTAGGAGACAGGGTGCGAAAGACACTGAAGCTTTCTTT.

The V and J genes are TRBV5-5 and TRBJ2-7, with D maybe TRBD1 (6 bases). The CDR3 runs 15 residues. Germline V gene sequence: CDR1 SGHKS, CDR2 YYEKEE (reference sequence). Trimming left V 4 bases short and J 2 bases short, with 16 bases between. The CDR3 region is CASSVFLGATYEQYF. The CDR3 DNA sequence: TGTGCCAGCAGCGTGTTTTTGGGGGCGACCTACGAGCAGTACTTC.

The CDR3 DNA reads as TGTGCCAGCGCTGTTGGGCTCCGGTATAATTCACCCCTCCACTTT. Its translation is CASAVGLRYNSPLHF. The rearrangement links TRBV21-1 to TRBJ1-6; the table's D call, TRBD1, has no DNA check behind it. TRBV21-1 is deemed a pseudogene. The CDR3 is made up of 15 amino acids.

The chain uses TRBV18 and TRBJ2-2; TRBD1 matches at 9 bases. The CDR3 runs 16 residues. CDR1 and CDR2 from the germline V gene are KGHSH and LQKENI. The V and J ends lost 1 base and 4 bases, in that order; junction bases with no gene match: 4. The CDR3, as DNA: TGTGCCAGCTCACCACGGACAGGGGTCGGCACCGGGGAGCTGTTTTTT. It specifies CASSPRTGVGTGELFF.

In this sample, this clone turned up once. At one end the junction does not follow the germline gene, possibly because of a read error. V and J are TRBV30 and TRBJ2-1, with D hard to call. The CDR3 sequence is 12 residues long. CDR1 is GTSNPN, CDR2 SVGIG, per germline (reference sequence). For the CDR3, the DNA is TGTGCCTGGAGTGCCGCCTATAATGAGCAGTTCTTC. It encodes CAWSAAYNEQFF.

This rearrangement joins TRBV28 to TRBJ1-2; TRBD1 is a possible D gene (5 bases). From germline, CDR1 is MDHEN and CDR2 SYDVKM. V dropped 6 bases and J dropped 2 bases, with 13 bases sitting between them. This CDR3 has 14 residues. The CDR3 here is CASRPGPTNYGYTF. The CDR3 nucleotides read TGTGCCAGCAGGCCAGGGCCCACCAACTATGGCTACACCTTC.

The chain joins TRBV6-5 to TRBJ1-2; D call uncertain. Germline CDR1 reads MNHEY; CDR2 reads SVGAGI. The V and J ends lost 6 bases and 5 bases respectively, with 16 bases between them. This CDR3 has 14 residues. The chain's CDR3 is CASSTTEGTYGYTF. CDR3 nucleotide sequence: TGTGCCAGCAGCACTACCGAGGGAACTTATGGCTACACCTTC.

This chain joins TRBV10-3 and TRBJ2-7; D may be TRBD2 (6 bases). Germline V lookup: CDR1 ENHRY, CDR2 SYGVKD. The CDR3 sequence is 15 residues long. V was trimmed by 7 bases and J by 1 base, leaving 17 bases between them. The CDR3 coding sequence is TGTGCCATCACCAATGGGGGACTCGGATCCTACGAGCAGTACTTC. Protein: CAITNGGLGSYEQYF.

In DNA form, the CDR3 reads TGTGCCAGCTCACCAGCCGGGTTCGGGGAGCTGTTTTTT. Amino acids: CASSPAGFGELFF. The rearrangement links TRBV18 to TRBJ2-2, with D uncertain. The CDR3 contains 13 residues. Trimming took off 2 bases at V and 7 bases at J, with 8 bases between the two ends. CDR1 and CDR2 (germline): KGHSH, LQKENI.

This chain uses TRBV9 with TRBJ1-2; perhaps TRBD1 as D (5 bases). The CDR3 covers 13 residues. Trimming took 4 bases from V and 2 from J, leaving 9 bases between them. Germline values: CDR1 SGDLS, CDR2 YYNGEE. The CDR3, as DNA: TGTGCCAGCAGCAAGGAGGGGAACTATGGCTACACCTTC. Its translation: CASSKEGNYGYTF.

Comment on this clone: The junction departs from germline at one end; a sequencing error may be responsible. Other nucleotide sequences from this sample produce the same CDR3. The CDR3 region is CASRRDSGANGLTF. CDR3 nucleotide sequence: TGTGCCAGCAGAAGGGACTCTGGGGCCAACGGCCTGACTTTC. V is TRBV6-5 and J is TRBJ2-6; TRBD2 is a possible D gene (6 bases). Germline CDR1 reads MNHEY; CDR2 reads SVGAGI. The CDR3 consists of 14 residues.

This clone was observed a handful of times. The CDR3: CASSSSRTGDGYTF. Written as DNA, the CDR3 is TGTGCCAGCAGCTCGTCCCGGACAGGGGATGGCTACACCTTC. The chain joins TRBV11-2 to TRBJ1-2, with 9 bases that match TRBD1. The V gene end was trimmed by 4 bases and the J gene end by 6 bases; junction bases not matched to a gene: 6. This CDR3 has 14 residues. CDR1 is SGHAT, CDR2 FQNNGV, per germline.

The chain employs TRBV7-9 and TRBJ2-5; 8 positions agree with TRBD2. The V and J ends lost 3 bases and 5 bases, in that order; junction bases with no gene match: 11. The length of the CDR3 is 16 residues. Looked up from germline, CDR1 is SEHNR and CDR2 is FQNEAQ (reference sequence). CDR3 amino acids: CASSLMWVAGRETQYF. CDR3 sequence (DNA): TGTGCCAGCAGCTTGATGTGGGTAGCGGGACGGGAGACCCAGTACTTC.

The genes are TRBV18 and TRBJ2-3, with D unresolved. CDR1 KGHSH and CDR2 LQKENI come from the germline V gene. Trimming removed 3 bases from V and 4 bases from J, with 11 bases in between. The CDR3 has 14 residues. The DNA for the CDR3 is TGTGCCAGCTCACCTCCTTTATCGGCAGATACGCAGTATTTT. Translating gives CASSPPLSADTQYF.

This chain uses TRBV11-2 with TRBJ2-5; D not resolved. The germline V gene has CDR1 SGHAT and CDR2 FQNNGV. This CDR3 has 13 amino acids. V gave up 2 bases and J gave up 5 bases, with 9 bases separating them. The DNA for the CDR3 is TGTGCCAGCAGCTTAATCTTCAGGGAGACCCAGTACTTC. Protein product: CASSLIFRETQYF.

This clone came up a few times. The chain employs TRBV4-1 and TRBJ2-7, with 7 bases fitting TRBD2. Germline lookup yields CDR1 MGHRA and CDR2 YSYEKL. The V and J ends lost 4 bases and 0 bases, in that order; junction bases with no gene match: 12. This CDR3 is built from 17 residues. Here the CDR3 reads CASSPEQGGLSSYEQYF. The CDR3 nucleotides read TGCGCCAGCAGCCCAGAGCAGGGAGGGCTTAGCTCCTACGAGCAGTACTTC.

This clone was observed a handful of times. V and J are TRBV7-9 and TRBJ2-2, with 16 positions matching TRBD2. The germline gives CDR1 SEHNR, CDR2 FQNEAQ (reference sequence). V trimming: 7 bases; J trimming: 2 bases; junction bases outside the gene matches: 4. The CDR3 loop spans 17 amino acids. The CDR3 loop is CASTGTSGRANTGELFF. The CDR3 DNA reads TGTGCCAGCACCGGGACTAGCGGGAGGGCTAACACCGGGGAGCTGTTTTTT.

This clone appeared a single time. The chain is built from TRBV19 and TRBJ2-7; maybe TRBD1 (6 bases). Germline V lookup: CDR1 LNHDA, CDR2 SQIVND (reference sequence). The CDR3 extends over 11 amino acids. V lost 10 bases and J lost 6, with 13 bases in between. The CDR3 region has the DNA TGTGCCACCCGAACCAGGGGCGAGCAGTACTTC. Protein product: CATRTRGEQYF.

A word on this clone: The sample has other DNA sequences that encode this CDR3 too. The J gene is TRBJ2-4, the V gene TRBV30, with a possible D match to TRBD2 (5 bases). The CDR3 extends over 14 amino acids. The germline V gene encodes CDR1 GTSNPN and CDR2 SVGIG (reference sequence). V was shortened by 1 base and J by 10 bases, with 17 bases between the two germline ends. The chain's CDR3 is CAWSAPRTANIQYF. Written as DNA, the CDR3 is TGTGCCTGGAGTGCCCCCCGGACTGCGAATATTCAGTACTTC.

This clone occurred once. This chain uses TRBV27 with TRBJ2-7, with TRBD2 matching over 13 bases. V shed 6 bases and J 0 bases; nucleotides not matched to a gene: 8. The CDR3 spans 17 residues. The germline V gene encodes CDR1 MNHEY and CDR2 SMNVEV (reference sequence). The CDR3 DNA follows: TGTGCCAGCAGACTCGGGACTAGCGGGACCCACTCCTACGAGCAGTACTTC. It specifies CASRLGTSGTHSYEQYF.

The gene calls are TRBV27 and TRBJ2-6; D might be TRBD1 (6 bases). The V gene lost 3 bases and the J gene lost 3 bases, with 6 bases spanning the gap. Germline CDR1 and CDR2: MNHEY and SMNVEV (reference sequence). The CDR3 has 14 residues. The CDR3 is CASSFRGGANVLTF. In DNA form, the CDR3 reads TGTGCCAGCAGTTTCAGGGGTGGGGCCAACGTCCTGACTTTC.

The chain joins TRBV2 to TRBJ2-7; 12 nucleotides align to TRBD1. CDR1 SNHLY and CDR2 FYNNEI come from the germline V gene. The CDR3 consists of 13 residues. Germline trimming cut 7 bases from V and 6 bases from J; bases unmatched to any gene: 4. Written as DNA, the CDR3 is TGTGCCAGCACCAAGGGACAGGGGGCCGAGCAGTACTTC. As protein: CASTKGQGAEQYF. Filled out from reference TRBV2 and TRBJ2-7, the complete variable domain reads EPEVTQTPSHQVTQMGQEVILRCVPISNHLYFYWYRQILGQKVEFLVSFYNNEISEKSEIFDDQFSVERPDGSNFTLKIRSTKLEDSAMYFCASTKGQGAEQYFGPGTRLTVT.

This sequence joins TRBV28 and TRBJ2-3; D perhaps matches TRBD1 (5 bases). Trimming took 4 bases from V and 2 from J, leaving 16 bases between them. CDR1 and CDR2 from the germline V gene are MDHEN and SYDVKM. The CDR3 extends over 16 amino acids. The CDR3 DNA follows: TGTGCCAGCAGTTCACCTGGTTCAGGGTCCACAGATACGCAGTATTTT. Encoded protein: CASSSPGSGSTDTQYF.

The rearrangement uses TRBV18 and TRBJ2-5, with a weak D call TRBD1 (6 bases). Germline V gives CDR1 KGHSH, CDR2 LQKENI. V was clipped by 3 bases and J by 2 bases, with 10 bases between them. This CDR3 has 14 residues. CDR3 region: CASSPGAAQETQYF. The CDR3 DNA reads as TGTGCCAGCTCACCGGGGGCAGCGCAAGAGACCCAGTACTTC. The full variable domain, with the rest looked up from reference TRBV18 and TRBJ2-5, is NAGVMQNPRHLVRRRGQEARLRCSPMKGHSHVYWYRQLPEEGLKFMVYLQKENIIDESGMPKERFSAEFPKEGPSILRIQQVVRGDSAAYFCASSPGAAQETQYFGPGTRLLVL.